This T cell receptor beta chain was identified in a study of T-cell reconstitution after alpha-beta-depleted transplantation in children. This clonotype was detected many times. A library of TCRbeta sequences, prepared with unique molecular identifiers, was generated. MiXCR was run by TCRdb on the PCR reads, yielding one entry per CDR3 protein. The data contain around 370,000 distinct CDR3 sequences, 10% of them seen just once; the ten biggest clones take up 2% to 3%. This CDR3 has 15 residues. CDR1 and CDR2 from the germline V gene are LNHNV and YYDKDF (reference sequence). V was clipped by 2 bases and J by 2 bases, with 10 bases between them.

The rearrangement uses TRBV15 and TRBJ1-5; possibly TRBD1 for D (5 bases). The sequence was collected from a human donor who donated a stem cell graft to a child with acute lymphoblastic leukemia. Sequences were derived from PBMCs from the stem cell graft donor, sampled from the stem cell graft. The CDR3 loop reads CATSRQTGGNQPQHF. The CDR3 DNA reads TGTGCCACCAGCAGACAAACAGGAGGCAATCAGCCCCAGCATTTT.